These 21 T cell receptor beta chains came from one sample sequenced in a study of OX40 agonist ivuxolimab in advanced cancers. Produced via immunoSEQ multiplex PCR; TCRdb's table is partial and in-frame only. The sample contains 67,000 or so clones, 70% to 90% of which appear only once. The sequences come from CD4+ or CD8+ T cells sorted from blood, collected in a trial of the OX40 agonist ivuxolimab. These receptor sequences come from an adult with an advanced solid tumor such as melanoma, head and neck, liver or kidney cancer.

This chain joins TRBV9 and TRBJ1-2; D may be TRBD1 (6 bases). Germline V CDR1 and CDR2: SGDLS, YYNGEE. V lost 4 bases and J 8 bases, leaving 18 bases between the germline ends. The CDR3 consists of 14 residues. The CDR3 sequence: CASSNTYRVEGYTF. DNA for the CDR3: TGTGCCAGCAGCAACACTTACAGGGTGGAAGGCTACACCTTC.

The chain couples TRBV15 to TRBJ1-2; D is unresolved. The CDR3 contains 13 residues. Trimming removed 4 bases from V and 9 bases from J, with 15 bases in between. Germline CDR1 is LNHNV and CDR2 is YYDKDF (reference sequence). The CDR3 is CATSTDTLGSYTF. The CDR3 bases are TGTGCCACCAGCACCGACACCCTGGGAAGCTACACCTTC.

The CDR3 sequence: CASSDAGQSNEKLFF. The CDR3 DNA sequence: TGTGCCAGCAGTGATGCAGGACAAAGTAATGAAAAACTGTTTTTT. J is TRBJ1-4 and V is TRBV25-1, with a tentative D call TRBD1 (5 bases). CDR1 is MGHDK and CDR2 is SYGVNS in the germline V gene. The CDR3 consists of 15 residues. Trimming shortened V by 3 bases and J by 4 bases, and 12 bases separated the two germline ends.

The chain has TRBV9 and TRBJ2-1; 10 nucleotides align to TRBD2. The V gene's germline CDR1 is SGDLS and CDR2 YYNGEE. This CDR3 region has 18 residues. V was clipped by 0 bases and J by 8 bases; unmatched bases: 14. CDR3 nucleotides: TGTGCCAGCAGCGTAGTCCCCTCGCTAGCGGGGGACCTACATGAGCAGTTCTTC. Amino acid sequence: CASSVVPSLAGDLHEQFF.

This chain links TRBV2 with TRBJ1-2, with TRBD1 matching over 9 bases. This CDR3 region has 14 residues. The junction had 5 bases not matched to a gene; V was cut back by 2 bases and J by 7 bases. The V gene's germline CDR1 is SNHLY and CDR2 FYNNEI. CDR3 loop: CASSERDRDGGYTF. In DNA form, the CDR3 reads TGTGCCAGCAGTGAAAGGGACAGGGACGGTGGCTACACCTTC.

DNA for the CDR3: TGTGCCAGCAGCTTAGCTGGGCCGGGACAGGGATTCAATCAGCCCCAGCATTTT. Protein product: CASSLAGPGQGFNQPQHF. The chain combines TRBV7-9 with TRBJ1-5, with TRBD1 matching 9 bases. The CDR3 is made up of 18 amino acids. V dropped 0 bases and J dropped 3; count of bases not matched to a gene: 9. Germline V gives CDR1 SEHNR, CDR2 FQNEAQ (reference sequence). The full variable domain, completed using reference TRBV7-9 and TRBJ1-5, is DTGVSQNPRHKITKRGQNVTFRCDPISEHNRLYWYRQTLGQGPEFLTYFQNEAQLEKSRLLSDRFSAERPKGSFSTLEIQRTEQGDSAMYLCASSLAGPGQGFNQPQHFGDGTRLSIL.

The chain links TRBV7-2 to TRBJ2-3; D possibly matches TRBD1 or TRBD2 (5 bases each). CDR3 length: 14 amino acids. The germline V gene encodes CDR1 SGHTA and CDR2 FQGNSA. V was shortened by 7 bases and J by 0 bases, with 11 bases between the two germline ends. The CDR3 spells CASTWGPSTDTQYF. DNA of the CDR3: TGTGCCAGCACCTGGGGACCTAGCACAGATACGCAGTATTTT.

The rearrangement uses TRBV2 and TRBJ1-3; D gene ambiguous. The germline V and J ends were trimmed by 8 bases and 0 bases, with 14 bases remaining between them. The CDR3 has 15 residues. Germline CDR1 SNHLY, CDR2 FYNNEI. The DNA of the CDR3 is TGTGCCAGCCGTGCCGGGCGTCTCTCTGGAAACACCATATATTTT. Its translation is CASRAGRLSGNTIYF.

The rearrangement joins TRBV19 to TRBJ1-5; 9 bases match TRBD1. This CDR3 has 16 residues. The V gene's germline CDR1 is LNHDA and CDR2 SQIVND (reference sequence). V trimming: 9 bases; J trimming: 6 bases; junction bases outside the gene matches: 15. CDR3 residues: CASQRVGQGFSQPQHF. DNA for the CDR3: TGTGCCAGCCAGAGAGTGGGACAGGGTTTTAGTCAGCCCCAGCATTTT.

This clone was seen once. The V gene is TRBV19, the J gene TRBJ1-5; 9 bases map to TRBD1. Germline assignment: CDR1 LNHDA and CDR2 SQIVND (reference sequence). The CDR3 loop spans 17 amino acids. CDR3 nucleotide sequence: TGTGCTACCCAAAAAGGTCCAACAGGGGGCTTCGGTCAGCCCCAGCATTTT. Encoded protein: CATQKGPTGGFGQPQHF. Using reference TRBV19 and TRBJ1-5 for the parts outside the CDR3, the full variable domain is DGGITQSPKYLFRKEGQNVTLSCEQNLNHDAMYWYRQDPGQGLRLIYYSQIVNDFQKGDIAEGYSVSREKKESFPLTVTSAQKNPTAFYLCATQKGPTGGFGQPQHFGDGTRLSIL.

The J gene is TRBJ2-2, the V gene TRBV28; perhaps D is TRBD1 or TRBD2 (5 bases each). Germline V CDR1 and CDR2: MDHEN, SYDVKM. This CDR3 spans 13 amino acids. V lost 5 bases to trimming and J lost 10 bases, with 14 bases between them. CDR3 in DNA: TGTGCCAGCAGTGGGGGACCGCTAACGGAGCTGTTTTTT. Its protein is CASSGGPLTELFF.

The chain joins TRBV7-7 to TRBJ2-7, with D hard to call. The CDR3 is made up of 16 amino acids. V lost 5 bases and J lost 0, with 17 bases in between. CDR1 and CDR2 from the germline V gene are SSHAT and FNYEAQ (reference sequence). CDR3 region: CASSRSSRNISYEQYF. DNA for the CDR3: TGTGCCAGCAGCCGATCCTCCAGAAACATCTCCTACGAGCAGTACTTC.

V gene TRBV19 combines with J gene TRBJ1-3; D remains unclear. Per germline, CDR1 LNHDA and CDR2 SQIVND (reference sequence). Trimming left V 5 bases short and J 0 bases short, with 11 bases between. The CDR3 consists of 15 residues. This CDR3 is CASSPTVSSGNTIYF. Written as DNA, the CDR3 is TGTGCCAGTAGTCCGACTGTCAGCTCTGGAAACACCATATATTTT.

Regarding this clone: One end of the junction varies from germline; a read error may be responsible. This chain's CDR3 is CASSSRTSGEGEQFF. The CDR3 DNA reads as TGTGCTAGCAGCTCCCGGACTAGCGGGGAAGGTGAGCAGTTCTTC. The V and J genes are TRBV7-7 and TRBJ2-1, with 12 bases matching TRBD2. Looked up from germline, CDR1 is SSHAT and CDR2 is FNYEAQ (reference sequence). This CDR3 has 15 residues.

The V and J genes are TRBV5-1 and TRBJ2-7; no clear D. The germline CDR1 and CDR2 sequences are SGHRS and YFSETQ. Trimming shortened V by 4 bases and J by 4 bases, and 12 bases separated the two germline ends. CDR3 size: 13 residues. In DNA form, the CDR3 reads TGCGCCAGCAGCCCCAATATGGAGTACGAGCAGTACTTC. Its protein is CASSPNMEYEQYF.

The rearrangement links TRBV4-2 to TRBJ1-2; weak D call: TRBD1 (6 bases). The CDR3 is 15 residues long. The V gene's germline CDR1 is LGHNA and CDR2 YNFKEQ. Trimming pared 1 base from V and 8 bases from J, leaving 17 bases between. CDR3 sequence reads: CASSQAILEGGGYTF. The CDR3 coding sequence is TGTGCCAGCAGCCAAGCCATCCTGGAAGGGGGAGGCTACACCTTC.

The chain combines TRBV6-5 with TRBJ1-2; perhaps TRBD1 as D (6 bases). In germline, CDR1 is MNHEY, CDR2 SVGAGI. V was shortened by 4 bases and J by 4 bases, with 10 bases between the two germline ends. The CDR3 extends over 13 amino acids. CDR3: CASSSWTAYGYTF. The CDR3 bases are TGTGCCAGCAGTTCTTGGACAGCCTATGGCTACACCTTC.

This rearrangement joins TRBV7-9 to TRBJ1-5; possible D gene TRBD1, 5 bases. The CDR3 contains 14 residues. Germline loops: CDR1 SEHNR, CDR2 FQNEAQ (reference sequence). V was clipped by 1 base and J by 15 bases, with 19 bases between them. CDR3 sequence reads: CASSLGGWQGKRHF. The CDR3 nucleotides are TGTGCCAGCAGCTTAGGAGGGTGGCAGGGAAAGAGGCATTTT.

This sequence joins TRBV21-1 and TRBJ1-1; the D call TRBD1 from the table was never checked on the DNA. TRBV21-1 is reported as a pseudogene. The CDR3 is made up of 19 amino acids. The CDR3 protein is CASSTRTGGRPASNTEAFF. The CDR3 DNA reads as TGTGCCAGCAGCACCCGGACAGGGGGACGCCCTGCGAGCAACACTGAAGCTTTCTTT.

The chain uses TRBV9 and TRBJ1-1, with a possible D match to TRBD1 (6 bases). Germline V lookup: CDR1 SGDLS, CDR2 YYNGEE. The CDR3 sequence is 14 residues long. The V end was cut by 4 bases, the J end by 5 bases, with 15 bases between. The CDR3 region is CASSPTTGRTEAFF. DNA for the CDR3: TGTGCCAGCAGCCCAACGACAGGTCGTACTGAAGCTTTCTTT. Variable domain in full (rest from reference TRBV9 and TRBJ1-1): DSGVTQTPKHLITATGQRVTLRCSPRSGDLSVYWYQQSLDQGLQFLIQYYNGEERAKGNILERFSAQQFPDLHSELNLSSLELGDSALYFCASSPTTGRTEAFFGQGTRLTVV.

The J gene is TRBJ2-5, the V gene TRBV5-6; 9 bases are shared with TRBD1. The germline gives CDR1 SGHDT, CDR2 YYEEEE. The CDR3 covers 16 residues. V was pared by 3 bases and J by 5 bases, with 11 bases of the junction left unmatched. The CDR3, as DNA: TGTGCCAGCAGCTCCTTACGGACAGGGGCGAGGGAGACCCAGTACTTC. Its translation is CASSSLRTGARETQYF.